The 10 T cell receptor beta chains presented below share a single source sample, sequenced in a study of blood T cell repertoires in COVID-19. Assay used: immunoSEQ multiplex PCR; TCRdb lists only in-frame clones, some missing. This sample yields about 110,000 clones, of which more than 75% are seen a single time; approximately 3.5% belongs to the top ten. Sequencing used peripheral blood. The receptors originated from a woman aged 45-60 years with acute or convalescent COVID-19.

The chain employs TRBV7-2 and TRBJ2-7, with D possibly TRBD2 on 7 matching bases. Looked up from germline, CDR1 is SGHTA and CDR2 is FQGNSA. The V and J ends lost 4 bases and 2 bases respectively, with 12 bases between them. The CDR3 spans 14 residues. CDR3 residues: CASSSVGGPYEQYF. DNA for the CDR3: TGTGCCAGCAGCTCCGTGGGGGGGCCCTACGAGCAGTACTTC. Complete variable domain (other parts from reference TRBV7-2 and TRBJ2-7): GAGVSQSPSNKVTEKGKDVELRCDPISGHTALYWYRQSLGQGLEFLIYFQGNSAPDKSGLPSDRFSAERTGGSVSTLTIQRTQQEDSAVYLCASSSVGGPYEQYFGPGTRLTVT.

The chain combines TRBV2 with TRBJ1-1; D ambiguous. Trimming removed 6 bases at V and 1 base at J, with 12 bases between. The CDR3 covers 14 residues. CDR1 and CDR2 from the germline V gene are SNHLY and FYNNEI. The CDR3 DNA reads TGTGCCAGCAGCTCCCTTAGCTCGAACACTGAAGCTTTCTTT. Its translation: CASSSLSSNTEAFF.

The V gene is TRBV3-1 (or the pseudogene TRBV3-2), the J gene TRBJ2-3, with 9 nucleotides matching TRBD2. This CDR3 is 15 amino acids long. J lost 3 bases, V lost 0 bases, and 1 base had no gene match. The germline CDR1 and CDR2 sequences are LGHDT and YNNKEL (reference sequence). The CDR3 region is CASSQEAGGTDTQYF. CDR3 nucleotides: TGTGCCAGCAGCCAAGAAGCGGGAGGTACAGATACGCAGTATTTT.

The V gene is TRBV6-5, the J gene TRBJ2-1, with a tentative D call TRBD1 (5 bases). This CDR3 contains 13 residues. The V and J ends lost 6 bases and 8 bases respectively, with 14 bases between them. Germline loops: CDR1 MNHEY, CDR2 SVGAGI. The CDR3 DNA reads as TGTGCCAGCAGGAGTAAAGGGGTCCATGAGCAGTTCTTC. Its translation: CASRSKGVHEQFF.

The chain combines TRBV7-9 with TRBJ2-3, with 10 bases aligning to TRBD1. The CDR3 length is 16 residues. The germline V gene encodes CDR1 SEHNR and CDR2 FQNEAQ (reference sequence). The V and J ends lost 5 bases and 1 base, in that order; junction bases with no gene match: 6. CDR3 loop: CASSKGQGGRTDTQYF. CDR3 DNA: TGTGCCAGCAGCAAAGGACAGGGGGGCCGCACAGATACGCAGTATTTT.

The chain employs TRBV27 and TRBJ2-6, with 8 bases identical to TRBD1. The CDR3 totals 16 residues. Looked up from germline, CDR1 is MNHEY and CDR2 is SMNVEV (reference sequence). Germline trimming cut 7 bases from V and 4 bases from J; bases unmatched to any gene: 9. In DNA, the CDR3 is TGTGCCAGCAATCCAGGGGGCCTACTGGGGGCCAACGTCCTGACTTTC. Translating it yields CASNPGGLLGANVLTF.

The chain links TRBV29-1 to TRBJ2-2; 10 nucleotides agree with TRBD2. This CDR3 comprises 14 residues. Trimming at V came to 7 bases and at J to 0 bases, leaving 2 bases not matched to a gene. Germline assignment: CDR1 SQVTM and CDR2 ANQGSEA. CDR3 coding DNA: TGCAGCGCCCTAGCGGGAGCGAACACCGGGGAGCTGTTTTTT. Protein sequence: CSALAGANTGELFF.

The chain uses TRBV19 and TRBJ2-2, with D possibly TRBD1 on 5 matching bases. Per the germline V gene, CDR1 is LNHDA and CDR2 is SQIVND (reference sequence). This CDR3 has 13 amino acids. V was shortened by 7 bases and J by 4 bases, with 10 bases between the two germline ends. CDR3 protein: CASNTRATGELFF. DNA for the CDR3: TGTGCCAGTAATACCAGGGCCACCGGGGAGCTGTTTTTT.

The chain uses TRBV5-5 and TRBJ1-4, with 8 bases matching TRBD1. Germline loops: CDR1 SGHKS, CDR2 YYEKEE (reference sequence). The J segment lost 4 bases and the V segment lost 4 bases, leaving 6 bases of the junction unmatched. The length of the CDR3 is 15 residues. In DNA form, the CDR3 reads TGTGCCAGCAGCCCTGGGACAGGAGATAATGAAAAACTGTTTTTT. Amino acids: CASSPGTGDNEKLFF.

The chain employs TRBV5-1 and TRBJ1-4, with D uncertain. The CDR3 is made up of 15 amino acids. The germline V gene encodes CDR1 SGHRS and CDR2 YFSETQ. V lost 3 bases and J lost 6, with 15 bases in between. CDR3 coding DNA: TGCGCCAGCAGCTACCTTGGGAGGTTAGATGAAAAACTGTTTTTT. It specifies CASSYLGRLDEKLFF.